Listed here are 21 T cell receptor beta chains from one sample, sequenced in a study of blood T cell repertoires in COVID-19. Clones were read by immunoSEQ multiplex PCR, and TCRdb kept only the in-frame ones, dropping some. The sample records approximately 100,000 clones, 70% to 85% being singletons. Sequenced: peripheral blood. These receptors all come from a man between 60 and 75 years old with acute or convalescent COVID-19.

This clone was observed a handful of times. V usage is TRBV19 and J usage is TRBJ1-6, with D maybe TRBD1 (5 bases). Trimming left V 1 base short and J 5 bases short, with 6 bases between. The germline CDR1 and CDR2 sequences are LNHDA and SQIVND (reference sequence). CDR3 length: 14 amino acids. As DNA, the CDR3 is TGTGCCAGTAGTATAGGACAGAATAATTCACCCCTCCACTTT. This translates into CASSIGQNNSPLHF.

The J gene is TRBJ1-5, the V gene TRBV19, with 7 bases that match TRBD1. The CDR3 extends over 15 amino acids. Trimming cost V 10 bases and J 4 bases; bases outside gene matches: 13. Per germline, CDR1 LNHDA and CDR2 SQIVND (reference sequence). The CDR3 sequence is CATEPGQRINQPQHF. In DNA, the CDR3 is TGTGCCACCGAACCGGGACAGAGGATTAATCAGCCCCAGCATTTT.

This rearrangement joins TRBV7-9 to TRBJ2-3; 10 bases align to TRBD2. This CDR3 has 19 residues. J lost 2 bases, V lost 6 bases, and 17 bases had no gene match. Germline V gives CDR1 SEHNR, CDR2 FQNEAQ (reference sequence). The CDR3: CASRLTLAGITSYTDTQYF. The CDR3 coding sequence is TGTGCCAGCAGGTTAACACTAGCGGGGATAACCTCTTACACAGATACGCAGTATTTT.

The CDR3 protein is CASSPGAPRPNTEAFF. CDR3 in DNA: TGTGCCAGCTCACCTGGGGCACCGAGGCCGAACACTGAAGCTTTCTTT. The rearrangement uses TRBV18 and TRBJ1-1; D is possibly TRBD1 (5 bases). The CDR3 covers 16 residues. CDR1 and CDR2 from the germline V gene are KGHSH and LQKENI. V lost 3 bases to trimming and J lost 1 base, with 15 bases between them.

The chain joins TRBV28 to TRBJ1-5; 8 bases map to TRBD1. After removal of 3 bases from V and 6 bases from J, the junction contained 7 bases not matched to a gene. CDR1 is MDHEN and CDR2 is SYDVKM in the germline V gene. The CDR3 has 15 amino acids. In DNA, the CDR3 is TGTGCCAGCAGTTTGTCAAGACAGGGGAGTCAGCCCCAGCATTTT. Translation gives CASSLSRQGSQPQHF.

This clone was seen a single time. The rearrangement joins TRBV28 to TRBJ1-1, with D unclear. Between the trimmed V and J ends, which lost 10 bases and 1 base, there was a span of 10 bases. Germline CDR1 reads MDHEN; CDR2 reads SYDVKM. There are 12 residues in the CDR3. The CDR3 here is CATGSENTEAFF. The CDR3 nucleotides read TGTGCCACCGGGTCGGAGAACACTGAAGCTTTCTTT.

The rearrangement links TRBV5-4 to TRBJ1-1, with D tentatively TRBD1 (6 bases). The V gene's germline CDR1 is SGHNT and CDR2 YYREEE (reference sequence). The CDR3 has 14 amino acids. Trimming took 6 bases from V and 1 from J, leaving 13 bases between them. CDR3 coding DNA: TGTGCCAGCACCACAGGGAGGGGGAACACTGAAGCTTTCTTT. It is translated as CASTTGRGNTEAFF.

The chain is built from TRBV11-1 and TRBJ2-5, with D possibly TRBD1 on 5 matching bases. CDR1 and CDR2 (germline): SGHAT, FQDESV (reference sequence). The CDR3 consists of 14 residues. V was trimmed by 5 bases and J by 1 base, leaving 11 bases between them. CDR3 bases: TGTGCCAGCAGCCCCAGGGATTTCCAAGAGACCCAGTACTTC. It encodes CASSPRDFQETQYF.

Points on this clone: This specimen includes other DNA sequences encoding the same CDR3. The V gene is TRBV6-5, the J gene TRBJ1-5; TRBD1 matches 8 bases. Germline V CDR1 and CDR2: MNHEY, SVGAGI. J gave up 4 bases and V 0 bases, and 2 bases lay outside the gene matches. This CDR3 comprises 15 residues. This CDR3 is CASSYSGTGNQPQHF. CDR3 coding DNA: TGTGCCAGCAGTTACTCCGGGACAGGAAATCAGCCCCAGCATTTT.

This clone has just a few counts. The gene calls are TRBV5-6 and TRBJ1-1, with D possibly TRBD1 on 6 matching bases. The germline V and J ends were trimmed by 0 bases and 4 bases, with 10 bases remaining between them. CDR3 length: 14 residues. Germline V lookup: CDR1 SGHDT, CDR2 YYEEEE. The CDR3 region is CASSLVRGSTEAFF. In nucleotides, the CDR3 is TGTGCCAGCAGCTTGGTAAGGGGGAGCACTGAAGCTTTCTTT. The whole variable domain, filled in from reference TRBV5-6 and TRBJ1-1, reads DAGVTQSPTHLIKTRGQQVTLRCSPKSGHDTVSWYQQALGQGPQFIFQYYEEEERQRGNFPDRFSGHQFPNYSSELNVNALLLGDSALYLCASSLVRGSTEAFFGQGTRLTVV.

V gene TRBV5-5 combines with J gene TRBJ1-4; 7 positions agree with TRBD1. The V segment lost 6 bases and the J segment 2 bases; nucleotides outside the gene matches: 13. CDR1 and CDR2 from the germline V gene are SGHKS and YYEKEE (reference sequence). This CDR3 is 17 amino acids long. Written as DNA, the CDR3 is TGTGCCAGCAAGAACCGCCGGCCGGGACAGACTAATGAAAAACTGTTTTTT. The encoded protein is CASKNRRPGQTNEKLFF.

This chain joins TRBV5-1 and TRBJ1-1; TRBD1 matches 10 bases. The CDR3 contains 17 residues. Germline assignment: CDR1 SGHRS and CDR2 YFSETQ. V lost 0 bases and J lost 5; bases outside the gene matches: 10. For the CDR3, the DNA is TGCGCCAGCAGCTTGGTCCTCGGAGGACAGGGGGGGACTGAAGCTTTCTTT. This encodes CASSLVLGGQGGTEAFF.

This CDR3 reads CASSLVLAGGLNEQFF. DNA for the CDR3: TGCGCCAGCAGCTTGGTGCTCGCGGGGGGGCTCAATGAGCAGTTCTTC. The chain recombines TRBV5-1 with TRBJ2-1; 9 nucleotides align to TRBD2. After removal of 0 bases from V and 6 bases from J, the junction contained 7 bases not matched to a gene. From germline, CDR1 is SGHRS and CDR2 YFSETQ. CDR3 length: 16 amino acids.

The chain recombines TRBV7-8 with TRBJ1-1, with 9 bases aligning to TRBD1. After removal of 5 bases from V and 7 bases from J, the junction contained 5 bases not matched to a gene. The CDR3 loop spans 13 amino acids. Germline V CDR1 and CDR2: SGHVS, FQNEAQ. The CDR3, as DNA: TGTGCCAGCAGCCGGGACAGGGAGGTTGAAGCTTTCTTT. Translated, it gives CASSRDREVEAFF.

This chain joins TRBV11-2 and TRBJ2-1, with a possible D match to TRBD2 (5 bases). Trimming left V 1 base short and J 6 bases short, with 16 bases between. The V gene's germline CDR1 is SGHAT and CDR2 FQNNGV. The CDR3 sequence is 16 residues long. CDR3 residues: CASSLGNGGYGNEQFF. The CDR3 coding sequence is TGTGCCAGCAGCTTAGGAAACGGAGGCTACGGCAATGAGCAGTTCTTC.

This rearrangement joins TRBV18 to TRBJ1-1; D is ambiguous. The V gene's germline CDR1 is KGHSH and CDR2 LQKENI. This CDR3 has 15 amino acids. V lost 5 bases to trimming and J lost 6 bases, with 19 bases between them. CDR3 nucleotides: TGTGCCAGCTCAGCAACCTCCCCGGGAATTTCTGAAGCTTTCTTT. Its protein is CASSATSPGISEAFF.

The CDR3, as DNA: TGTGCCAGCACTACTTCAGGGGAAAGCACAGATACGCAGTATTTT. Its protein is CASTTSGESTDTQYF. The chain carries TRBV6-5 and TRBJ2-3; TRBD1 is a possible D gene (6 bases). The ends were cut back, 7 bases at V and 0 bases at J, with 14 bases in the middle. The germline gives CDR1 MNHEY, CDR2 SVGAGI. This CDR3 is built from 15 residues.

V usage is TRBV7-9 and J usage is TRBJ2-1; 8 bases fit TRBD1. This CDR3 is 14 amino acids long. V gave up 5 bases and J gave up 7 bases; unmatched junction bases: 7. The germline gives CDR1 SEHNR, CDR2 FQNEAQ (reference sequence). CDR3 in DNA: TGTGCCAGCAGCAACCGGGACAGGAGGAATGAGCAGTTCTTC. Amino acids: CASSNRDRRNEQFF. The complete variable domain, with remaining parts taken from reference TRBV7-9 and TRBJ2-1, reads DTGVSQNPRHKITKRGQNVTFRCDPISEHNRLYWYRQTLGQGPEFLTYFQNEAQLEKSRLLSDRFSAERPKGSFSTLEIQRTEQGDSAMYLCASSNRDRRNEQFFGPGTRLTVL.

This clone was observed a handful of times. The V and J genes are TRBV2 and TRBJ2-2; D is unclear. This CDR3 contains 12 residues. Germline values: CDR1 SNHLY, CDR2 FYNNEI. V was trimmed by 1 base and J by 7 bases, leaving 4 bases between them. CDR3 protein: CASSEDIGELFF. In nucleotides, the CDR3 is TGTGCCAGCAGTGAAGACATCGGGGAGCTGTTTTTT.

The chain is built from TRBV5-6 and TRBJ1-2; D unresolved. Per germline, CDR1 SGHDT and CDR2 YYEEEE. V gave up 0 bases and J gave up 1 base, with 16 bases separating them. The CDR3 runs to 17 residues. CDR3 nucleotide sequence: TGTGCCAGCAGCTTGGCCCGGGAACAGCGAAGTAACTATGGCTACACCTTC. Translating it yields CASSLAREQRSNYGYTF.

The chain has TRBV27 and TRBJ2-7; a weak D match, TRBD2 (5 bases). V was shortened by 6 bases and J by 2 bases, with 23 bases between the two germline ends. Germline loops: CDR1 MNHEY, CDR2 SMNVEV (reference sequence). The CDR3 runs 17 residues. The CDR3 DNA follows: TGTGCCAGCAGGATAAAATGGGGAGTTTACCCTCCCTACGAGCAGTACTTC. Protein sequence: CASRIKWGVYPPYEQYF.